This T cell receptor beta chain was sequenced in a study of blood T cell repertoires in COVID-19. Across the study: Collection of acute and convalescent COVID-19 samples took place in the United States, Italy and Spain.

V was trimmed by 5 bases and J by 4 bases, leaving 11 bases between them. The CDR3 has 14 amino acids. From germline, CDR1 is MNHEY and CDR2 SVGEGT. Some clones are missing from TCRdb's copy, which holds only in-frame ones; the method was immunoSEQ multiplex PCR. This repertoire shows roughly 180,000 clones, less than 85% found once; its top ten account for under 8.5%. Sequencing input: peripheral blood. This chain uses TRBV6-2 or TRBV6-3 with TRBJ2-2; tentative D call: TRBD1 (5 bases). This receptor was obtained from a human donor in a cohort sampled during active COVID-19. The CDR3 here is CASSGRVPTGELFF. CDR3 coding DNA: TGTGCCAGCAGTGGCAGGGTTCCCACCGGGGAGCTGTTTTTT.